This TCR beta chain was captured by sequencing in a study of OX40 agonist ivuxolimab in advanced cancers. Study conclusions and caveats: Low levels of normalized T-cell clonal expansion also appeared in some nonresponders.

The junction had 14 bases not matched to a gene; V was cut back by 4 bases and J by 3 bases. The CDR3 totals 17 residues. Germline V gives CDR1 ENHRY, CDR2 SYGVKD. On this clone itself: Its specificity is not known.

Profiled with immunoSEQ multiplex PCR; TCRdb holds only in-frame clones, not every one. The table has under 85,000 clones, roughly 90% seen once; the top ten hold 2.5% to 3%. This chain uses TRBV10-3 with TRBJ1-1; 7 bases map to TRBD1. The sequence was collected from an adult with an advanced solid tumor such as melanoma, head and neck, liver or kidney cancer. The specimen was CD4+ or CD8+ T cells sorted from blood, collected in a trial of the OX40 agonist ivuxolimab. The CDR3: CAISVSERGTVDTEAFF. The DNA for the CDR3 is TGTGCCATCAGTGTATCCGAGAGAGGGACAGTCGACACTGAAGCTTTCTTT.